This is a list of T cell receptor beta chains from one sample in a study of technical replicates of blood from a few donors. Repertoires were generated with immunoSEQ multiplex PCR, while TCRdb's copy carries only in-frame clones and drops some. The repertoire holds about 68,000 clones, about 97% seen once, with 0.2% to 0.3% in the top ten. The sequencing sample was made of T cells isolated from PBMCs. These receptors were collected from a human donor in good health. The conserved cysteine and the conserved F or W are not part of the CDR3 here.

CDR3 | length | V
ASSEENPMNTEAF | 13 | TRBV2
ATSRAGQGAQGWGYT | 15 | TRBV15
AWSLPPKVPQH | 11 | TRBV30
ASSLGIWASGATDTQY | 16 | TRBV11-3
ASSLAQGYGYT | 11 | TRBV5-1
ASSDRRQGALNEQF | 14 | TRBV5-6
ATSRDNGPETQY | 12 | TRBV15
ASSPQGLAGNNQETQY | 16 | TRBV18
ASSYGPSQPQH | 11 | TRBV6-5
ASMLGGMNTEAF | 12 | TRBV5-1
ASSSLPTEHSNQPQH | 15 | TRBV7-6
ASSPGTGGPEAF | 12 | TRBV5-8
ASSMLDYYGYT | 11 | TRBV19
ASSQDLAGTYNEQF | 14 | TRBV4-2
SVVREWADTQY | 11 | TRBV29-1
AISPWTGEKEKLF | 13 | TRBV10-3
ASSFPSGGVYEQY | 13 | TRBV27
ASSEQGSFVTEAF | 13 | TRBV6-1
ASSQSSGRYEQY | 12 | TRBV4-1
ASSSRQIKETQY | 12 | TRBV13
ASSGTYNTEAF | 11 | TRBV6-1
ATFQGGDYGYT | 11 | TRBV7-2
ASSLVTGNTEAF | 12 | TRBV7-9
ASSLNTYNTEAF | 12 | TRBV27
ASSWANTGELF | 11 | TRBV2
ASSQDLASVYNEQF | 14 | TRBV14
ASSLAQNTDTQY | 12 | TRBV5-1
ASSSREDYGYT | 11 | TRBV13
ASSIDPTQGAHTEAF | 15 | TRBV19
ASSVASSGSTQY | 12 | TRBV9
ASSPRHWSDEQY | 12 | TRBV7-9
ASSEAGWGGAKNIQY | 15 | TRBV2
ASSLGRGTGELF | 12 | TRBV7-3
ASEPVLAENTGELF | 14 | TRBV4-2
ASSLSAGGEGVLF | 13 | TRBV11-2
ASTTIFGGELF | 11 | TRBV2
ASSLRPYNEQF | 11 | TRBV7-9
ASSQPQGQGPYEQY | 14 | TRBV4-1
ASSLGRELDEQF | 12 | TRBV11-3
ASSLVGTPMNTEAF | 14 | TRBV5-5
ASSSQGQGTTDTQY | 14 | TRBV19
SAGGPDTQY | 9 | TRBV29-1
ASSGQGFYEQF | 11 | TRBV7-9
ASSFQGALLDIQY | 13 | TRBV5-4
ASSGLTGERGEAF | 13 | TRBV18
ASTQLAGPYNEQF | 13 | TRBV5-1
ASSVELAGGPKQY | 13 | TRBV9
ASKISTGFTEAF | 12 | TRBV19
ASRSPTTYEQY | 11 | TRBV6-5
ASSPRTGQGAEAF | 13 | TRBV18
ARVTGGHEKLF | 11 | TRBV5-3
ASKPRVQTGDEQY | 13 | TRBV10-2
ASSFWSGEQF | 10 | TRBV5-6
ASSELGRVSYNEQF | 14 | TRBV6-1
ASSHWSNYGYT | 11 | TRBV19
ASNSGRGSEGASYT | 14 | TRBV19
ASRETGRFYGYT | 12 | TRBV21-1